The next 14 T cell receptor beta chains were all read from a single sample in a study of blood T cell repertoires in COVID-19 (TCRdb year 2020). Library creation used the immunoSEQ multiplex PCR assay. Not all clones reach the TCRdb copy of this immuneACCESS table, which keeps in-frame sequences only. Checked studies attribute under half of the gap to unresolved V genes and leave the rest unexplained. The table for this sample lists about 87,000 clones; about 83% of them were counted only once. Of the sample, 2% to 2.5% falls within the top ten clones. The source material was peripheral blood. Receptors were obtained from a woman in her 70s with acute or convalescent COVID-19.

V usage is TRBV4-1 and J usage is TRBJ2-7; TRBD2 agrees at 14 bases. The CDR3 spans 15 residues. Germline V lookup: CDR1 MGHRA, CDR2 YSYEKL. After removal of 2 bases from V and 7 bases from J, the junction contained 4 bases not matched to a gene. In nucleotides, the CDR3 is TGCGCCAGCAGCCAACACGGACTAGCGGGGGGTGAGCAGTACTTC. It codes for CASSQHGLAGGEQYF.

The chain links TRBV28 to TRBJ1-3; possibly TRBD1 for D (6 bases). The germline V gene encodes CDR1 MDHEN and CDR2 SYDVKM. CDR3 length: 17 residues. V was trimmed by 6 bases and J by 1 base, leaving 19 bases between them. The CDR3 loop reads CASSGRGGGRSGNTIYF. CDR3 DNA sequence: TGTGCCAGCAGCGGTCGGGGAGGGGGGAGATCTGGAAACACCATATATTTT.

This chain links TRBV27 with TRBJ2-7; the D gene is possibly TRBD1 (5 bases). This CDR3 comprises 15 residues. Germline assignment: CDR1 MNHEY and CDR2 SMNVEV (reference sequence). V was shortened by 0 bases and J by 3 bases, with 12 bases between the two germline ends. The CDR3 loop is CASSLSVTANYEQYF. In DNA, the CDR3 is TGTGCCAGCAGTTTATCGGTGACAGCGAACTACGAGCAGTACTTC.

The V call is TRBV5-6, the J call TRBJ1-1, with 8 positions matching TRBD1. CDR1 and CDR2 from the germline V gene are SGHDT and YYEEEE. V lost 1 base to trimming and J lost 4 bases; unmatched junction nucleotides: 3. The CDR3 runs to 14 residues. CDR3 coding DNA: TGTGCCAGCAGCTTGCAGGGGGCCCTCACTGAAGCTTTCTTT. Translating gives CASSLQGALTEAFF.

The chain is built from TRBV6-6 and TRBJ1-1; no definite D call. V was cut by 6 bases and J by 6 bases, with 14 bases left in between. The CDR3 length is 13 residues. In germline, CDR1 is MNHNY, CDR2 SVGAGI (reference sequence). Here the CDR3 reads CASRGGSSAEAFF. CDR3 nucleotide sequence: TGTGCCAGCAGGGGAGGGAGCAGTGCTGAAGCTTTCTTT.

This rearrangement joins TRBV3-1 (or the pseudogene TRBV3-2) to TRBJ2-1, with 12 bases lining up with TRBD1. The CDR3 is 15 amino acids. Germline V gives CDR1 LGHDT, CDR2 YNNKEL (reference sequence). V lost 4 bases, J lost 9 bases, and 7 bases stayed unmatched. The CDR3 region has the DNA TGTGCCAGCAGCCTTTTGGGACAGGGGGCGGGTGAGCAGTTCTTC. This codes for CASSLLGQGAGEQFF.

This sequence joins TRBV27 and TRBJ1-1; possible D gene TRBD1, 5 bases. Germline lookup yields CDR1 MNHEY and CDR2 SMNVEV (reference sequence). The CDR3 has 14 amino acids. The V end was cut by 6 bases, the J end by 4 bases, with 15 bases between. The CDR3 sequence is CASSRTVGGTEAFF. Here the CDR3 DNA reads TGTGCCAGCAGCCGGACGGTCGGGGGCACTGAAGCTTTCTTT.

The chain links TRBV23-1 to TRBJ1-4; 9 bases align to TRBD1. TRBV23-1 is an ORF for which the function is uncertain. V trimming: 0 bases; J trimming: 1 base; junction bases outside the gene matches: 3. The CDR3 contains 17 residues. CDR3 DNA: TGCGCCAGCAGTCAATCCCGGGACAGGGAAACTAATGAAAAACTGTTTTTT. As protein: CASSQSRDRETNEKLFF.

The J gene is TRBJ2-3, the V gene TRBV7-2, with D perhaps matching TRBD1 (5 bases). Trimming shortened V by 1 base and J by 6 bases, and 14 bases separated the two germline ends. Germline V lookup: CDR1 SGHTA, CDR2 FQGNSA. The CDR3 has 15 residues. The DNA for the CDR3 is TGTGCCAGCAGCTTAGTTCCAGGGTTTCTCGATACGCAGTATTTT. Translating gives CASSLVPGFLDTQYF.

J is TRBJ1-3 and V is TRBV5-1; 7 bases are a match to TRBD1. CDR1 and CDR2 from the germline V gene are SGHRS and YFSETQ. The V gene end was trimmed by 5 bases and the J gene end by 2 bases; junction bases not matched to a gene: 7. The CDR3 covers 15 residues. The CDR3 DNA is TGCGCCAGCAGACAGGGGTCGATCGCTGGAAACACCATATATTTT. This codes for CASRQGSIAGNTIYF.

The CDR3 DNA reads as TGTGCCAGCTCACCAAGACAGGGCTCCCGCAGGGAGCAGTTCTTC. Residues: CASSPRQGSRREQFF. The chain uses TRBV18 and TRBJ2-1, with 7 bases matching TRBD1. This CDR3 region has 15 residues. Germline values: CDR1 KGHSH, CDR2 LQKENI. V lost 2 bases, J lost 10 bases, and 11 bases stayed unmatched.

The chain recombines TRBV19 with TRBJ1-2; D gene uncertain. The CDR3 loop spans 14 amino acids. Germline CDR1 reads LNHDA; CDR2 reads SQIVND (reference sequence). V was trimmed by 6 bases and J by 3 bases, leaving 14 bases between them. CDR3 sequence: CASSSERGDYGYTF. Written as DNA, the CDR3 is TGTGCCAGTAGCTCCGAGCGGGGTGACTATGGCTACACCTTC.

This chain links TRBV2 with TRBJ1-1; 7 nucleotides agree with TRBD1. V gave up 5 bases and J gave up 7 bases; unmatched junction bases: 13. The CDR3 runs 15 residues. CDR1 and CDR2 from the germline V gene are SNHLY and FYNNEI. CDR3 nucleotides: TGTGCCAGCAGTCGCCCTACAGGGGTGAGGGGTGAAGCTTTCTTT. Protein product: CASSRPTGVRGEAFF. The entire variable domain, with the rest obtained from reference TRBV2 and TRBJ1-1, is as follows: EPEVTQTPSHQVTQMGQEVILRCVPISNHLYFYWYRQILGQKVEFLVSFYNNEISEKSEIFDDQFSVERPDGSNFTLKIRSTKLEDSAMYFCASSRPTGVRGEAFFGQGTRLTVV.

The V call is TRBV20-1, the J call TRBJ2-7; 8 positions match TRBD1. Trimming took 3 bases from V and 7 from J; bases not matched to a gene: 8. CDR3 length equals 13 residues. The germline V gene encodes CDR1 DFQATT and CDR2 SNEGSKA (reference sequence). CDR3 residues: CSASLGQGSEQYF. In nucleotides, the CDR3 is TGCAGTGCTAGTCTAGGACAGGGCTCGGAGCAGTACTTC.